A selection of T cell receptor beta chains follows, all from one sample in a study of cytomegalovirus exposure and HLA in healthy donors. Profiling relied on immunoSEQ multiplex PCR, and the TCRdb table lists in-frame clones only, not all of them. This table has about 43,000 clones, roughly 92% appearing once. The source material was PBMCs. The receptors come from a man between 18 and 35 years old in good health and CMV-seronegative. The CDR3 runs from the conserved cysteine through the conserved F or W. Fields, in order: clone size, D gene, J gene, V gene, CDR3 protein, CDR3 DNA. The D gene is left open where the match is weak. For some rows the clone size is stated as once, few or many, or as a class when expanded; others skip it.

clone_size: -; d_call: TRBD2; j_call: TRBJ2-7; v_call: TRBV13; cdr3_aa: CASSRTSGGSYEQYF; cdr3_nt: TGTGCCAGCAGCCGGACTAGCGGGGGTTCCTACGAGCAGTACTTC
clone_size: few; d_call: -; j_call: TRBJ2-2; v_call: TRBV19; cdr3_aa: CASSSLRLVLSGELFF; cdr3_nt: TGTGCCAGTAGTTCTCTTCGACTAGTACTCTCCGGGGAGCTGTTTTTT
clone_size: once; d_call: TRBD1; j_call: TRBJ1-2; v_call: TRBV4-2; cdr3_aa: CASSQARTGGTDYGYTF; cdr3_nt: TGTGCCAGCAGCCAAGCGAGGACAGGGGGGACCGACTATGGCTACACCTTC
clone_size: -; d_call: TRBD1; j_call: TRBJ1-1; v_call: TRBV18; cdr3_aa: CASSPGQGGTEAFF; cdr3_nt: TGTGCCAGCTCACCGGGACAGGGCGGCACTGAAGCTTTCTTT
clone_size: -; d_call: TRBD2; j_call: TRBJ2-1; v_call: TRBV25-1; cdr3_aa: CASSDPGGADNEQFF; cdr3_nt: TGTGCCAGCAGTGACCCCGGGGGGGCAGACAATGAGCAGTTCTTC
clone_size: once; d_call: -; j_call: TRBJ2-5; v_call: TRBV5-1; cdr3_aa: CASSLEGALEETQYF; cdr3_nt: TGCGCCAGCAGCTTGGAAGGGGCTTTGGAAGAGACCCAGTACTTC
clone_size: few; d_call: TRBD1; j_call: TRBJ2-7; v_call: TRBV19; cdr3_aa: CASSGTGGFHHEQYF; cdr3_nt: TGTGCCAGTTCTGGGACAGGGGGTTTCCATCACGAGCAGTACTTC
clone_size: -; d_call: -; j_call: TRBJ1-1; v_call: TRBV7-9; cdr3_aa: CASSLIRGGTEAFF; cdr3_nt: TGTGCCAGCAGCTTAATTCGGGGGGGCACTGAAGCTTTCTTT
clone_size: once; d_call: -; j_call: TRBJ1-5; v_call: TRBV6-4; cdr3_aa: CANPGGSGNQPQHF; cdr3_nt: TGTGCCAACCCGGGGGGCTCGGGCAATCAGCCCCAGCATTTT
clone_size: once; d_call: TRBD1; j_call: TRBJ2-1; v_call: TRBV7-3; cdr3_aa: CASSTGQAPSRNNEQFF; cdr3_nt: TGTGCCAGCAGCACCGGACAGGCCCCTTCTAGGAACAATGAGCAGTTCTTC
clone_size: -; d_call: -; j_call: TRBJ1-5; v_call: TRBV27; cdr3_aa: CASSFIGSQPQHF; cdr3_nt: TGTGCCAGCAGTTTTATTGGGAGTCAGCCCCAGCATTTT
clone_size: -; d_call: -; j_call: TRBJ1-2; v_call: TRBV6-6; cdr3_aa: CATITPGANYGYTF; cdr3_nt: TGTGCCACCATTACTCCGGGAGCTAACTATGGCTACACCTTC
clone_size: -; d_call: TRBD1; j_call: TRBJ1-2; v_call: TRBV28; cdr3_aa: CASSLGNRGLGYGYTF; cdr3_nt: TGTGCCAGCAGTTTAGGGAACAGGGGGCTCGGCTATGGCTACACCTTC
clone_size: -; d_call: -; j_call: TRBJ1-2; v_call: TRBV6-5; cdr3_aa: CASSYSNRVFGYTF; cdr3_nt: TGTGCCAGCAGTTACTCTAACAGGGTCTTTGGCTACACCTTC
clone_size: -; d_call: -; j_call: TRBJ1-2; v_call: TRBV25-1; cdr3_aa: CASSEPTRNYGYTF; cdr3_nt: TGTGCCAGCAGTGAACCTACGCGAAACTATGGCTACACCTTC
clone_size: -; d_call: -; j_call: TRBJ1-1; v_call: TRBV9; cdr3_aa: CASSVAKNTEAFF; cdr3_nt: TGTGCCAGCAGCGTAGCTAAGAACACTGAAGCTTTCTTT
clone_size: -; d_call: TRBD1; j_call: TRBJ1-1; v_call: TRBV7-2; cdr3_aa: CASSGQGSATEAFF; cdr3_nt: TGTGCCAGCAGCGGACAGGGGTCGGCCACTGAAGCTTTCTTT
clone_size: once; d_call: TRBD1; j_call: TRBJ1-1; v_call: TRBV4-1; cdr3_aa: CASSQMTGGLTEAFF; cdr3_nt: TGCGCCAGCAGCCAAATGACAGGGGGCCTCACTGAAGCTTTCTTT
clone_size: -; d_call: -; j_call: TRBJ1-3; v_call: TRBV19; cdr3_aa: CASRLKVAGNTIYF; cdr3_nt: TGTGCCAGTAGATTAAAAGTAGCTGGAAACACCATATATTTT
clone_size: -; d_call: -; j_call: TRBJ1-5; v_call: TRBV7-2; cdr3_aa: CASSLNARQEGNQPQHF; cdr3_nt: TGTGCCAGCAGCTTAAATGCCAGGCAAGAAGGCAATCAGCCCCAGCATTTT
clone_size: -; d_call: TRBD2; j_call: TRBJ2-5; v_call: TRBV29-1; cdr3_aa: CSVQTSGVGETQYF; cdr3_nt: TGCAGCGTACAGACTAGCGGGGTTGGTGAGACCCAGTACTTC
clone_size: -; d_call: TRBD1; j_call: TRBJ2-5; v_call: TRBV13; cdr3_aa: CASSLSQGGTQYF; cdr3_nt: TGTGCCAGCAGCTTATCACAGGGGGGGACCCAGTACTTC
clone_size: -; d_call: TRBD1; j_call: TRBJ1-6; v_call: TRBV19; cdr3_aa: CASSISQTIRGTSPLHF; cdr3_nt: TGTGCCAGTAGTATTTCCCAAACCATCAGGGGGACTTCACCCCTCCACTTT
clone_size: -; d_call: -; j_call: TRBJ1-3; v_call: TRBV28; cdr3_aa: CASSKVRAGAGNTIYF; cdr3_nt: TGTGCCAGCAGTAAGGTTCGCGCCGGAGCTGGAAACACCATATATTTT
clone_size: -; d_call: -; j_call: TRBJ2-1; v_call: TRBV6-1; cdr3_aa: CAISEWRGDSSYNEQFF; cdr3_nt: TGTGCCATCAGTGAATGGCGGGGCGATAGCTCCTACAATGAGCAGTTCTTC
clone_size: once; d_call: -; j_call: TRBJ2-3; v_call: TRBV5-4; cdr3_aa: CASSLAQGDTQYF; cdr3_nt: TGTGCCAGCAGCTTGGCTCAGGGAGATACGCAGTATTTT
clone_size: -; d_call: -; j_call: TRBJ1-1; v_call: TRBV21-1; cdr3_aa: CASSPPGETEAFF; cdr3_nt: TGTGCCAGCAGCCCCCCGGGGGAAACTGAAGCTTTCTTT
clone_size: -; d_call: TRBD1; j_call: TRBJ1-1; v_call: TRBV2; cdr3_aa: CASSRGEEGTGLNTEAFF; cdr3_nt: TGTGCCAGCAGTCGAGGGGAGGAGGGGACAGGGTTGAACACTGAAGCTTTCTTT
clone_size: -; d_call: -; j_call: TRBJ2-7; v_call: TRBV6-1; cdr3_aa: CASSAGPTYEQYF; cdr3_nt: TGTGCCAGCAGCGCAGGGCCAACCTACGAGCAGTACTTC
clone_size: -; d_call: -; j_call: TRBJ1-6; v_call: TRBV7-7; cdr3_aa: CASSQTIGSPLHF; cdr3_nt: TGTGCTAGCAGCCAAACTATAGGTTCACCCCTCCACTTT
clone_size: -; d_call: -; j_call: TRBJ2-2; v_call: TRBV27; cdr3_aa: CASSGRVTRNTGELFF; cdr3_nt: TGTGCCAGCAGTGGCAGGGTTACGAGGAACACCGGGGAGCTGTTTTTT
clone_size: -; d_call: -; j_call: TRBJ2-3; v_call: TRBV5-6; cdr3_aa: CASSQIGQSYSSTDTQYF; cdr3_nt: TGTGCCAGCAGCCAGATAGGACAGTCCTACTCTAGCACAGATACGCAGTATTTT
clone_size: -; d_call: -; j_call: TRBJ1-2; v_call: TRBV9; cdr3_aa: CASSVGGDTLYGYTF; cdr3_nt: TGTGCCAGCAGCGTAGGTGGGGACACTCTATATGGCTACACCTTC
clone_size: -; d_call: -; j_call: TRBJ1-1; v_call: TRBV19; cdr3_aa: CASSIGALNTEAFF; cdr3_nt: TGTGCCAGTAGTATCGGAGCATTGAACACTGAAGCTTTCTTT
clone_size: -; d_call: -; j_call: TRBJ1-4; v_call: TRBV5-4; cdr3_aa: CASSYSATNEKLFF; cdr3_nt: TGTGCCAGCAGCTATTCAGCAACTAATGAAAAACTGTTTTTT
clone_size: -; d_call: TRBD1; j_call: TRBJ2-4; v_call: TRBV27; cdr3_aa: CASSARQGARSKNIQYF; cdr3_nt: TGTGCCAGCAGTGCCCGACAGGGGGCACGCAGCAAAAACATTCAGTACTTC
clone_size: -; d_call: -; j_call: TRBJ1-5; v_call: TRBV7-9; cdr3_aa: CASSLGQHSNQPQHF; cdr3_nt: TGTGCCAGCAGCTTAGGACAGCATAGCAATCAGCCCCAGCATTTT
clone_size: -; d_call: TRBD1; j_call: TRBJ1-1; v_call: TRBV5-1; cdr3_aa: CASSPWDRGETEAFF; cdr3_nt: TGCGCCAGCAGCCCGTGGGACAGGGGGGAGACTGAAGCTTTCTTT
clone_size: -; d_call: -; j_call: TRBJ2-3; v_call: TRBV21-1; cdr3_aa: CASSKRAGTSGRGTQYF; cdr3_nt: TGTGCCAGCAGCAAAAGAGCCGGGACTAGCGGGAGAGGTACGCAGTATTTT
clone_size: -; d_call: -; j_call: TRBJ1-1; v_call: TRBV5-1; cdr3_aa: CASSPEGRGEAFF; cdr3_nt: TGCGCCAGCAGCCCGGAAGGACGGGGTGAAGCTTTCTTT
clone_size: -; d_call: -; j_call: TRBJ2-2; v_call: TRBV11-2; cdr3_aa: CASSLKPSGTGELFF; cdr3_nt: TGTGCCAGCAGCTTGAAACCATCCGGGACCGGGGAGCTGTTTTTT
clone_size: once; d_call: -; j_call: TRBJ2-7; v_call: TRBV29-1; cdr3_aa: CSVEEGGEQYF; cdr3_nt: TGCAGCGTTGAAGAAGGAGGCGAGCAGTACTTC
clone_size: -; d_call: -; j_call: TRBJ2-5; v_call: TRBV11-3; cdr3_aa: CASSLGPTAETQYF; cdr3_nt: TGTGCCAGCAGCTTAGGCCCAACTGCGGAGACCCAGTACTTC
clone_size: -; d_call: -; j_call: TRBJ2-7; v_call: TRBV27; cdr3_aa: CASSLGGAGNSYEQYF; cdr3_nt: TGTGCCAGCAGTCTTGGGGGAGCGGGCAACTCCTACGAGCAGTACTTC
clone_size: -; d_call: -; j_call: TRBJ1-1; v_call: TRBV28; cdr3_aa: CASSLAGHLNTEAFF; cdr3_nt: TGTGCCAGCAGTTTAGCTGGGCACCTGAACACTGAAGCTTTCTTT
clone_size: -; d_call: TRBD1; j_call: TRBJ1-5; v_call: TRBV19; cdr3_aa: CASSEPTGAGNQPQHF; cdr3_nt: TGTGCCAGTAGCGAACCTACAGGGGCTGGCAATCAGCCCCAGCATTTT
clone_size: -; d_call: TRBD1; j_call: TRBJ2-7; v_call: TRBV5-6; cdr3_aa: CASRGAGTGNEQYF; cdr3_nt: TGTGCCAGCAGAGGTGCCGGGACAGGAAACGAGCAGTACTTC
clone_size: -; d_call: -; j_call: TRBJ1-1; v_call: TRBV29-1; cdr3_aa: CSVERVNTEAFF; cdr3_nt: TGCAGCGTTGAACGGGTGAACACTGAAGCTTTCTTT
clone_size: -; d_call: -; j_call: TRBJ2-5; v_call: TRBV2; cdr3_aa: CASSEEGARFPETQYF; cdr3_nt: TGTGCCAGCAGTGAGGAAGGGGCGAGGTTTCCAGAGACCCAGTACTTC
clone_size: -; d_call: -; j_call: TRBJ2-2; v_call: TRBV2; cdr3_aa: CASPSLATGELFF; cdr3_nt: TGTGCCAGCCCCTCCTTGGCCACCGGGGAGCTGTTTTTT
clone_size: -; d_call: TRBD2; j_call: TRBJ2-3; v_call: TRBV7-3; cdr3_aa: CASSSGLAGGENTQYF; cdr3_nt: TGTGCCAGCAGCTCCGGACTAGCGGGGGGCGAAAATACGCAGTATTTT
clone_size: -; d_call: -; j_call: TRBJ1-3; v_call: TRBV5-1; cdr3_aa: CASSLDAVTGNTIYF; cdr3_nt: TGCGCCAGCAGCCTAGATGCAGTCACTGGAAACACCATATATTTT
clone_size: -; d_call: -; j_call: TRBJ2-2; v_call: TRBV11-2; cdr3_aa: CASSLHGGDTGELFF; cdr3_nt: TGTGCCAGCAGCTTACACGGGGGAGACACCGGGGAGCTGTTTTTT
clone_size: -; d_call: -; j_call: TRBJ1-5; v_call: TRBV6-5; cdr3_aa: CASSPTGIRNQPQHF; cdr3_nt: TGTGCCAGCAGTCCCACAGGGATTCGCAATCAGCCCCAGCATTTT
clone_size: -; d_call: TRBD2; j_call: TRBJ2-7; v_call: TRBV19; cdr3_aa: CASSTGLAGVKEQYF; cdr3_nt: TGTGCCAGTAGTACGGGACTAGCGGGAGTAAAAGAGCAGTACTTC
clone_size: -; d_call: -; j_call: TRBJ1-1; v_call: TRBV6-5; cdr3_aa: CASSPRTAMNTEAFF; cdr3_nt: TGTGCCAGCAGCCCTCGGACAGCGATGAACACTGAAGCTTTCTTT
clone_size: -; d_call: TRBD1; j_call: TRBJ2-3; v_call: TRBV28; cdr3_aa: CASSSTGGKLGADTQYF; cdr3_nt: TGTGCCAGCAGCTCGACAGGGGGAAAGTTGGGAGCAGATACGCAGTATTTT
clone_size: -; d_call: TRBD1; j_call: TRBJ1-2; v_call: TRBV6-5; cdr3_aa: CASSRDRANYGYTF; cdr3_nt: TGTGCCAGCAGCCGGGACAGGGCGAACTATGGCTACACCTTC
clone_size: -; d_call: TRBD1; j_call: TRBJ2-7; v_call: TRBV2; cdr3_aa: CASRFQGARYEQYF; cdr3_nt: TGTGCCAGCAGATTTCAGGGGGCGCGTTACGAGCAGTACTTC
clone_size: -; d_call: -; j_call: TRBJ1-2; v_call: TRBV5-6; cdr3_aa: CASSPGVYGYTF; cdr3_nt: TGTGCCAGCAGCCCGGGGGTTTATGGCTACACCTTC